This is a list of T cell receptor beta chains from one sample in a study of patients and donors after allogeneic stem cell transplantation. TCRdb ran MiXCR on the RT-PCR reads and lists one entry per CDR3 protein. The sample has some 230,000 distinct CDR3 sequences; over 12% are singletons. Sequences were obtained from blood, either unsorted or a sorted T cell fraction (not recorded which). These receptors were taken from a human donor who was either an allogeneic HSCT recipient or a stem cell or donor lymphocyte infusion donor (not recorded which). It is not recorded whose cells these are; they may come from a transplant donor. Both conserved end residues are part of each CDR3. The D gene is left open where the match is weak. Not every row has a clone size; where given, it reads once, few, many or a size class.

d_gene,abundance,j_gene,v_gene,CDR3aa,CDR3nt
NA,NA,TRBJ1-2,TRBV11-3,CASSSLEWRDTNYGYTF,TGTGCCAGCAGCTCCCTAGAATGGCGGGACACTAACTATGGCTACACCTTC
NA,NA,TRBJ2-3,TRBV5-6,CASSQWGTPADTQYF,TGTGCCAGCAGCCAGTGGGGGACACCCGCGGATACGCAGTATTTT
TRBD2,many,TRBJ2-2,TRBV12-3/TRBV12-4,CASTILAGGHTGELFF,TGTGCCAGCACCATCCTAGCGGGAGGACACACCGGGGAGCTGTTTTTT
NA,few,TRBJ1-1,TRBV19,CASSPRRGVWKNTEAFF,TGTGCCAGTAGTCCGCGACGCGGGGTTTGGAAGAACACTGAAGCTTTCTTT
NA,few,TRBJ1-2,TRBV11-2,CASSLLIGGYTF,TGTGCCAGCAGCTTATTAATCGGTGGCTACACCTTC
TRBD2,NA,TRBJ2-3,TRBV5-1,CASRTSGMGADTQYF,TGCGCCAGCAGGACTAGCGGGATGGGCGCAGATACGCAGTATTTT
NA,NA,TRBJ2-2,TRBV7-3,CASSSLGGELFF,TGTGCCAGCAGCTCCCTAGGCGGGGAGCTGTTTTTT
NA,few,TRBJ1-2,TRBV18,CASSRARGVDHGYTF,TGTGCCAGCTCACGGGCCCGGGGGGTAGATCATGGCTACACCTTC
TRBD1,many,TRBJ2-7,TRBV20-1,CSARLQGPYEQYF,TGCAGTGCTAGATTACAGGGGCCCTACGAGCAGTACTTC
NA,NA,TRBJ2-1,TRBV12-3/TRBV12-4,CASSSPRRFRGYNEQFF,TGTGCCAGCAGTTCACCCCGTCGGTTCCGGGGGTACAATGAGCAGTTCTTC
TRBD1,once,TRBJ1-1,TRBV19,CASRTGTGGGTEAFF,TGTGCCAGTAGGACCGGGACAGGGGGCGGCACTGAAGCTTTCTTT
NA,NA,TRBJ2-5,TRBV9,CASSVGGRSQETQYF,TGTGCCAGCAGCGTAGGTGGGCGGTCCCAAGAGACCCAGTACTTC
NA,NA,TRBJ2-2,TRBV13,CASSLGLSTRGELFF,TGTGCCAGCAGCTTAGGCCTCTCGACTAGGGGGGAGCTGTTTTTT
NA,few,TRBJ2-2,TRBV24-1,CATSDDSVNTGELFF,TGTGCCACCAGTGACGACAGTGTGAACACCGGGGAGCTGTTTTTT
TRBD1,few,TRBJ1-2,TRBV5-4,CASSSTGGTSSLYGYTF,TGTGCCAGCAGCTCGACAGGGGGGACTTCCTCCCTATATGGCTACACCTTC
NA,NA,TRBJ1-4,TRBV5-1,CASSLAGDGDEKLFF,TGCGCCAGCAGCTTGGCGGGGGATGGGGATGAAAAACTGTTTTTT
NA,NA,TRBJ2-4,TRBV7-3,CASRPGSDPLAKNIQYF,TGTGCCAGCAGGCCGGGATCTGATCCTCTAGCCAAAAACATTCAGTACTTC
NA,many,TRBJ2-3,TRBV20-1,CSAATDADDADTQYF,TGCAGTGCCGCGACAGATGCGGATGACGCAGATACGCAGTATTTT
NA,many,TRBJ2-1,TRBV2,CASTGDNEQFF,TGTGCCAGCACGGGAGACAATGAGCAGTTCTTC
NA,NA,TRBJ1-4,TRBV7-2,CASSLSRGANEKLFF,TGTGCCAGCAGCTTATCGAGGGGAGCTAATGAAAAACTGTTTTTT
NA,few,TRBJ1-1,TRBV29-1,CSAESGRNTEAFF,TGCAGCGCTGAGTCCGGCAGAAACACTGAAGCTTTCTTT
TRBD1,NA,TRBJ2-5,TRBV28,CASRYRGKETQYF,TGTGCCAGCAGGTACAGGGGCAAGGAGACCCAGTACTTC
NA,NA,TRBJ1-5,TRBV24-1,CATSDLGGTQPQHF,TGTGCCACCAGTGATTTGGGGGGTACTCAGCCCCAGCATTTT
NA,many,TRBJ1-6,TRBV25-1,CASSSGRTSPLHF,TGTGCCAGCAGTTCCGGACGGACCTCACCCCTCCACTTT